This TCR beta chain was identified during a study of blood T cell repertoires in COVID-19. Study-wide context: The analysed material was cDNA or gDNA that came from T cells, B-cell-depleted T cells, or PBMCs.

Sequencing was performed with immunoSEQ multiplex PCR; in TCRdb, only in-frame clones are kept and a portion is missing. The sample has just over 300,000 clones, roughly 86% seen once. The CDR3 spans 13 residues. Germline trimming cut 10 bases from V and 4 bases from J; bases unmatched to any gene: 7. Germline lookup yields CDR1 MDHEN and CDR2 SYDVKM. During active infection, Seattle patients enrolled and were then monitored through disease. The receptor's source is a woman in her thirties with COVID-19, enrolled during active disease. Sequencing was performed on peripheral blood. V usage is TRBV28 and J usage is TRBJ1-5; 7 bases are a match to TRBD1. Written as DNA, the CDR3 is TGTGCCACGAGGGGGCGCGGGAATCAGCCCCAGCATTTT. It translates to CATRGRGNQPQHF.